This T cell receptor beta chain was identified during a study of shared clonotypes between healthy human individuals. Study context: Donors had three CD4 naive, three CD4 memory, two CD8 naive and one CD8 memory plate apiece. Overall study results and limits: It was observed that about 5% of naive CD4 clonotypes were shared across a few donors. Naive subsets typically showed greater estimated richness than memory subsets.

Comments on this clone: Its antigen is not known.

All participating donors were Caucasian adults from Nashville, Tennessee. The repertoire was sequenced with immunoSEQ multiplex PCR; TCRdb's copy has only in-frame clones and lacks some. The profile shows about a million clones, approximately 72% of them singletons. V dropped 1 base and J dropped 2 bases, with 12 bases sitting between them. Germline V gene lookup returns CDR1 SGHTA and CDR2 FQGNSA. The CDR3 sequence is 16 residues long. The sequence was collected from a man younger than 30 in good health. The J gene is TRBJ2-1, the V gene TRBV7-2; the D gene is possibly TRBD2 (5 bases). Sequencing input: memory CD4+ T cells sorted from blood. The subset is: CD45RA-negative fraction. The CDR3 loop reads CASSLGTGVTYNEQFF. DNA for the CDR3: TGTGCCAGCAGCTTAGGTACCGGGGTCACCTACAATGAGCAGTTCTTC.